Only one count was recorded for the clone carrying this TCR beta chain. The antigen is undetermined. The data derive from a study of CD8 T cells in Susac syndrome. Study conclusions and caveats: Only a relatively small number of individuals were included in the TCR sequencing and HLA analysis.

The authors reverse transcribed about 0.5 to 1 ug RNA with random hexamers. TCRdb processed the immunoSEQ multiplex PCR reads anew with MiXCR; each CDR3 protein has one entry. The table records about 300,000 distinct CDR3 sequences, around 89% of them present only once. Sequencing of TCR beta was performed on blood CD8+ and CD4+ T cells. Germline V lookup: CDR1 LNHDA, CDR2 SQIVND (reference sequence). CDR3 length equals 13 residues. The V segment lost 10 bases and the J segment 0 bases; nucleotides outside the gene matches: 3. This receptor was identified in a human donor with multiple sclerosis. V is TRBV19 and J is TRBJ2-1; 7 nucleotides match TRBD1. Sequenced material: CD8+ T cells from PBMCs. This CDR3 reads CATRDSSYNEQFF. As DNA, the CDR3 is TGTGCCACCAGGGACAGCTCCTACAATGAGCAGTTCTTC.